This T cell receptor (beta chain) came from a study of blood T cell repertoires in COVID-19. Overall study: Samples taken during acute and convalescent COVID-19 were collected in the United States, Italy and Spain. Sample material is recorded as cDNA or gDNA derived from T cells, B-cell-depleted T cells, or PBMCs.

In the study's own analysis: Estimation of nucleated cell counts was performed using reference gene primer amplification. The repertoire was sequenced with immunoSEQ multiplex PCR; TCRdb's copy has only in-frame clones and lacks some. V, J and clone size reflect that table, while D and trimming were determined from the DNA. The profile shows 55,000 to 90,000 clones, 85% of them singletons. This CDR3 has 18 residues. Germline lookup yields CDR1 MDHEN and CDR2 SYDVKM. After removal of 6 bases from V and 0 bases from J, the junction contained 11 bases not matched to a gene. The source material was peripheral blood. The chain is built from TRBV28 and TRBJ1-4; 9 bases are a match to TRBD1. This clonotype was obtained from a woman older than 75 with active or convalescent COVID-19. CDR3 bases: TGTGCCAGCAGGATACAGGACAGGGGTAACCCAACTAATGAAAAACTGTTTTTT. This translates into CASRIQDRGNPTNEKLFF.